These 32 T cell receptor beta chains were sequenced from one sample in a study of blood T cells in healthy people across ages. Using a J-beta primer mix together with a sample-barcoded 5' primer, a second PCR was run for about 6 to 11 cycles. TCRdb independently ran MiXCR on the 5' RACE reads; one entry per CDR3 protein. The sample lists some 800,000 distinct CDR3 sequences; around 25% were seen once. These same records also appear under a second study, on T cells of mothers and their children.

The sample consisted of blood. The receptors come from a boy aged 10-17 years in good health.

The chain uses TRBV29-1 and TRBJ2-1; D gene ambiguous. The CDR3 loop spans 10 amino acids. The V gene's germline CDR1 is SQVTM and CDR2 ANQGSEA. V lost 8 bases and J lost 6, with 8 bases in between. CDR3 in DNA: TGCAGCATCTTCCTCAATGAGCAGTTCTTC. Translating it yields CSIFLNEQFF.

J is TRBJ2-1 and V is TRBV10-3; 10 nucleotides match TRBD2. The CDR3 loop spans 15 amino acids. Germline V gene lookup returns CDR1 ENHRY and CDR2 SYGVKD. V trimming: 3 bases; J trimming: 5 bases; junction bases outside the gene matches: 4. For the CDR3, the DNA is TGTGCCATCAGTGACGGTAGCGGGGGGCACAATGAGCAGTTCTTC. Translation gives CAISDGSGGHNEQFF.

In its sample, this clonotype was seen a few times. V and J are TRBV7-3 and TRBJ2-3; D uncertain. Per germline, CDR1 SGHTA and CDR2 FQGTGA. V was trimmed by 5 bases and J by 0 bases, leaving 12 bases between them. The CDR3 spans 15 residues. In DNA, the CDR3 is TGTGCCAGCAGCGACGGCCAGAAGAGCACAGATACGCAGTATTTT. This sequence encodes CASSDGQKSTDTQYF.

This chain uses TRBV20-1 with TRBJ2-2; 7 nucleotides match TRBD2. There are 15 residues in the CDR3. Germline-derived CDR1 and CDR2 are DFQATT and SNEGSKA (reference sequence). V shed 2 bases and J 2 bases; nucleotides not matched to a gene: 5. CDR3 DNA: TGCAGTGCTAGACCTTCTAGCGGAAACACCGGGGAGCTGTTTTTT. Its translation is CSARPSSGNTGELFF.

This clonotype was recorded a few times. This chain uses TRBV6-2 or TRBV6-3 with TRBJ1-2; D unclear. Germline CDR1 MNHEY, CDR2 SVGEGT. The CDR3 is 14 residues long. V lost 2 bases, J lost 8 bases, and 15 bases lay in between. The CDR3 DNA sequence: TGTGCCAGCAGTTACCCGCACCAGCCTTCCGGCTACACCTTC. Amino acids: CASSYPHQPSGYTF.

The sample holds a few counts of this clonotype. The genes are TRBV7-2 and TRBJ2-4; TRBD2 aligns across 8 bases. The CDR3 extends over 15 amino acids. Germline values: CDR1 SGHTA, CDR2 FQGNSA. V shed 3 bases, J shed 2 bases, and the junction held 3 bases outside the gene matches. Here the CDR3 DNA reads TGTGCCAGCAGCTTTGGACTAGCTTCCAAAAACATTCAGTACTTC. It is translated as CASSFGLASKNIQYF.

In its sample, this clonotype was seen many times. The chain uses TRBV7-6 and TRBJ2-1, with 9 bases aligning to TRBD2. V shed 4 bases and J 10 bases; nucleotides not matched to a gene: 5. Germline loops: CDR1 SGHVS, CDR2 FNYEAQ. The CDR3 runs 13 residues. CDR3 amino acids: CASSSRGGGEQFF. The CDR3 DNA is TGTGCCAGCAGCTCCCGCGGGGGGGGCGAGCAGTTCTTC.

This clonotype was detected a few times. The rearrangement links TRBV29-1 to TRBJ2-5, with D possibly matching TRBD1 (5 bases). CDR1 is SQVTM and CDR2 is ANQGSEA in the germline V gene. V was shortened by 0 bases and J by 2 bases, with 10 bases between the two germline ends. This CDR3 has 14 residues. The DNA of the CDR3 is TGCAGCGTTGAAGAGGCAGGACAACAAGAGACCCAGTACTTC. Its translation is CSVEEAGQQETQYF.

The chain uses TRBV19 and TRBJ2-1; D possibly corresponds to TRBD2 (5 bases). V was pared by 10 bases and J by 0 bases, with 13 bases between. The CDR3 length is 14 residues. Germline V CDR1 and CDR2: LNHDA, SQIVND (reference sequence). DNA of the CDR3: TGTGCCACCGCTACGGGGAGCTCCTACAATGAGCAGTTCTTC. Translated, it gives CATATGSSYNEQFF.

V is TRBV20-1 and J is TRBJ2-5; maybe TRBD1 (6 bases). The J call is uncertain, as TRBJ2-7 better fits the DNA end. Germline CDR1 is DFQATT and CDR2 is SNEGSKA (reference sequence). The CDR3 length is 14 residues. CDR3 sequence (DNA): TGCAGTGCTGCCACCGGGACATCGGTCTACGAGCAGTACTTC. This translates into CSAATGTSVYEQYF.

This clonotype was observed many times. This chain connects TRBV7-9 to TRBJ2-2; D is ambiguous. The germline V and J ends were trimmed by 3 bases and 0 bases, with 8 bases remaining between them. CDR1 is SEHNR and CDR2 is FQNEAQ in the germline V gene (reference sequence). This CDR3 spans 15 amino acids. The CDR3 DNA is TGTGCCAGCAGCTTTACCCAGCCGAACACCGGGGAGCTGTTTTTT. Protein product: CASSFTQPNTGELFF.

The chain has TRBV4-1 and TRBJ2-5; D may match TRBD1 or TRBD2 (7 bases each). The CDR3 covers 15 residues. Per germline, CDR1 MGHRA and CDR2 YSYEKL. V was shortened by 1 base and J by 5 bases, with 14 bases between the two germline ends. The CDR3 spells CASSQAPGGGETQYF. The CDR3 nucleotides are TGCGCCAGCAGCCAAGCCCCAGGGGGGGGTGAGACCCAGTACTTC.

This clonotype was found a few times. This rearrangement joins TRBV7-8 to TRBJ1-5; D is possibly TRBD1 (6 bases). Germline V gene sequence: CDR1 SGHVS, CDR2 FQNEAQ. CDR3 size: 14 residues. The germline V and J ends were trimmed by 5 bases and 3 bases, with 11 bases remaining between them. The CDR3 protein is CASSLDSTNQPQHF. The CDR3 nucleotides read TGTGCCAGCAGCCTGGACAGCACCAATCAGCCCCAGCATTTT.

This clonotype has only a few counts. The CDR3 nucleotides are TGCGCCAGCAGCCCATTGGTTAGCGGGGTTCAAGAGACCCAGTACTTC. This codes for CASSPLVSGVQETQYF. This sequence joins TRBV4-3 and TRBJ2-5; 8 nucleotides line up with TRBD2. V lost 4 bases and J lost 2; bases outside the gene matches: 9. Germline CDR1 LGHNA, CDR2 YSLEER. This CDR3 contains 16 residues.

This clonotype was seen only a few times. The gene calls are TRBV27 and TRBJ2-3; maybe TRBD1 (5 bases). The V and J ends lost 5 bases and 2 bases respectively, with 11 bases between them. The germline V gene has CDR1 MNHEY and CDR2 SMNVEV (reference sequence). The CDR3 spans 14 residues. The CDR3 bases are TGTGCCAGCAGTATAAGGGGATTCACAGATACGCAGTATTTT. This codes for CASSIRGFTDTQYF.

V and J are TRBV20-1 and TRBJ1-2; D unclear. Germline CDR1 reads DFQATT; CDR2 reads SNEGSKA (reference sequence). The CDR3 runs 11 residues. With 4 bases removed from V and 2 bases from J, the gap between germline ends came to 5 bases. CDR3 in DNA: TGCAGTGCTAAGGAGAACTATGGCTACACCTTC. Protein product: CSAKENYGYTF.

The chain employs TRBV12-3 or TRBV12-4 and TRBJ2-2; D might be TRBD2 (6 bases). V gave up 5 bases and J gave up 4 bases, with 11 bases separating them. The CDR3 has 14 residues. The CDR3 DNA sequence: TGTGCCAGCAGTGGTGGAGGGGTCACCGGGGAGCTGTTTTTT. Amino acid sequence: CASSGGGVTGELFF.

J is TRBJ2-7 and V is TRBV10-3; no firm D call. Germline CDR1 reads ENHRY; CDR2 reads SYGVKD. V was trimmed by 3 bases and J by 2 bases, leaving 5 bases between them. CDR3 size: 12 residues. The CDR3 protein is CAISDRPYEQYF. Here the CDR3 DNA reads TGTGCCATCAGTGACAGACCCTACGAGCAGTACTTC.

A few counts support this clonotype. A junction boundary mismatches the germline segment, possibly from a read error. The chain is built from TRBV5-4 and TRBJ2-4; D gene ambiguous. The CDR3 length is 13 residues. Germline lookup yields CDR1 SGHNT and CDR2 YYREEE (reference sequence). Written as DNA, the CDR3 is TGTGCCGGCAGCTTGGCGACACGTAACATTCAGTACTTC. Translating it yields CAGSLATRNIQYF.

This clonotype was recorded a few times. A much larger clone sits a single nucleotide away, making a read error possible. The chain couples TRBV28 to TRBJ2-5, with 14 nucleotides matching TRBD2. TRBJ2-7 matches the DNA end more closely, so the J call is doubtful. This CDR3 spans 19 amino acids. CDR1 and CDR2 (germline): MDHEN, SYDVKM. The CDR3 loop is CASSPPPGLAGVGAYEQYF. CDR3 DNA: TGTGCCAGCAGTCCTCCCCCGGGACTAGCGGGAGTCGGAGCTTACGAGCAGTACTTC.

This clonotype turned up a few times. This chain joins TRBV2 and TRBJ2-7; TRBD2 matches 7 bases. The germline V gene encodes CDR1 SNHLY and CDR2 FYNNEI. Trimming took 5 bases from V and 7 from J; bases not matched to a gene: 8. The CDR3 is 13 amino acids. The CDR3 nucleotides are TGTGCCAGCAGTCTAGGACTAGATCGGGAGCAGTACTTC. This sequence encodes CASSLGLDREQYF.

This clonotype was observed a few times. Here the CDR3 DNA reads TGTGCCAGCAGGGCCCCCGAGAATCAGCCCCAGCATTTT. It is translated as CASRAPENQPQHF. The V call is TRBV2, the J call TRBJ1-5; D call uncertain. There are 13 residues in the CDR3. V was trimmed by 6 bases and J by 4 bases, leaving 10 bases between them. CDR1 is SNHLY, CDR2 FYNNEI, per germline.

This chain joins TRBV19 and TRBJ2-7; D is uncertain. This CDR3 spans 15 amino acids. Germline V gene lookup returns CDR1 LNHDA and CDR2 SQIVND (reference sequence). The V gene lost 5 bases and the J gene lost 2 bases, with 16 bases spanning the gap. The CDR3 here is CASSDAFNSPYEQYF. CDR3 in DNA: TGTGCCAGTAGTGACGCATTTAACTCACCCTACGAGCAGTACTTC.

This clonotype was counted once. The chain joins TRBV6-2 or TRBV6-3 to TRBJ2-5; 8 bases map to TRBD2. The J call may be mistaken, given a closer DNA end match to TRBJ2-1. This CDR3 is built from 14 residues. Germline CDR1 and CDR2: MNHEY and SVGEGT. CDR3 sequence (DNA): TGTGCCAGCAGGGTCGGGGGGGCAAGGAATGAGCAGTTCTTC. It specifies CASRVGGARNEQFF.

This chain joins TRBV20-1 and TRBJ2-4, with 8 bases identical to TRBD1. Losses at the gene ends were 2 bases for V and 1 base for J; bases not matched to a gene: 10. The CDR3 extends over 17 amino acids. The germline gives CDR1 DFQATT, CDR2 SNEGSKA (reference sequence). The CDR3 loop reads CSARPPSGQAAKNIQYF. The DNA of the CDR3 is TGCAGTGCTAGACCACCTTCGGGACAGGCGGCCAAAAACATTCAGTACTTC.

This clonotype was detected only a few times. The J gene is TRBJ2-5, the V gene TRBV7-2, with 15 positions matching TRBD2. Trimming at V came to 6 bases and at J to 4 bases, leaving 6 bases not matched to a gene. CDR3 length: 16 residues. The germline V gene encodes CDR1 SGHTA and CDR2 FQGNSA. CDR3 coding DNA: TGTGCCAGCAGAAGGACTAGCGGGAGGGGAGGAGAGACCCAGTACTTC. This encodes CASRRTSGRGGETQYF.

The chain employs TRBV20-1 and TRBJ2-5; D is unresolved. The end of the DNA aligns better with TRBJ2-7, so the J call may be wrong. Germline assignment: CDR1 DFQATT and CDR2 SNEGSKA (reference sequence). The CDR3 runs 13 residues. CDR3 sequence (DNA): TGCAGTGCCGCCTATGGGGTTACCTACGAGCAGTACTTC. It yields the protein CSAAYGVTYEQYF.

This clonotype was seen a handful of times. This chain links TRBV29-1 with TRBJ2-1, with no clear D. The V end lost 5 bases, the J end lost 5 bases, and 16 bases lay between the germline ends. This CDR3 region has 14 residues. The germline V gene has CDR1 SQVTM and CDR2 ANQGSEA. This CDR3 reads CSVIRWQVDNEQFF. DNA of the CDR3: TGCAGCGTTATTCGGTGGCAGGTCGACAATGAGCAGTTCTTC.

This clonotype was seen only a few times. The rearrangement joins TRBV12-3 or TRBV12-4 to TRBJ1-4, with 8 bases fitting TRBD1. V gave up 7 bases and J gave up 5 bases; unmatched junction bases: 6. The CDR3 sequence is 14 residues long. The DNA for the CDR3 is TGTGCCAGCACGCACAGGGGGGCCAATGAAAAACTGTTTTTT. Translated: CASTHRGANEKLFF.

The chain carries TRBV5-1 and TRBJ1-1, with D possibly matching TRBD1 (6 bases). CDR1 is SGHRS and CDR2 is YFSETQ in the germline V gene. V was shortened by 2 bases and J by 0 bases, with 11 bases between the two germline ends. The CDR3 has 15 amino acids. In DNA form, the CDR3 reads TGCGCCAGCAGCTTTCACGGACAGATGAACACTGAAGCTTTCTTT. As protein: CASSFHGQMNTEAFF. The full variable domain, with the rest looked up from reference TRBV5-1 and TRBJ1-1, is KAGVTQTPRYLIKTRGQQVTLSCSPISGHRSVSWYQQTPGQGLQFLFEYFSETQRNKGNFPGRFSGRQFSNSRSEMNVSTLELGDSALYLCASSFHGQMNTEAFFGQGTRLTVV.

The chain links TRBV5-5 to TRBJ1-2; 7 positions match TRBD1. Per the germline V gene, CDR1 is SGHKS and CDR2 is YYEKEE (reference sequence). The CDR3 is 15 amino acids. The J segment lost 4 bases and the V segment lost 1 base, leaving 7 bases of the junction unmatched. The CDR3 sequence: CASSLTGAPSYGYTF. The CDR3 DNA reads as TGTGCCAGCAGCTTGACAGGGGCCCCATCCTATGGCTACACCTTC.

The chain joins TRBV10-2 to TRBJ1-3, with 9 bases matching TRBD1. Germline V lookup: CDR1 WSHSY, CDR2 SAAADI. V lost 6 bases, J lost 4 bases, and 7 bases stayed unmatched. The CDR3 loop spans 15 amino acids. The CDR3 is CASSATGTGGNTIYF. The CDR3 coding sequence is TGCGCCAGCAGCGCCACCGGGACAGGGGGAAACACCATATATTTT.